Presented here are 15 T cell receptor beta chains from one specimen sequenced in a study of T cells after posttransplantation cyclophosphamide. This table comes from immunoSEQ multiplex PCR, and its TCRdb copy is limited to in-frame clones, with some not included. In the table there are thousands of clones, 75% to 90% of which are singletons. Sequencing was performed on memory CD4+ T cells sorted from PBMCs. The receptors were gathered from a woman aged 60-75 years in good health, CMV-negative, and a related stem cell transplant donor.

The rearrangement joins TRBV19 to TRBJ2-3; D is uncertain. The CDR3 runs to 13 residues. Germline values: CDR1 LNHDA, CDR2 SQIVND (reference sequence). V lost 3 bases and J 4 bases, leaving 8 bases between the germline ends. The CDR3 DNA is TGTGCCAGTAGTATCCCCGACTCAGATACGCAGTATTTT. It is translated as CASSIPDSDTQYF.

The CDR3 protein is CASSMRTGHGELFF. The CDR3 DNA follows: TGTGCCAGCAGCATGAGGACAGGGCACGGGGAGCTGTTTTTT. This chain uses TRBV5-4 with TRBJ2-2; 8 bases map to TRBD1. The CDR3 is made up of 14 amino acids. Germline V lookup: CDR1 SGHNT, CDR2 YYREEE (reference sequence). With V trimmed by 4 bases and J by 7 bases, 6 bases remained unmatched.

The rearrangement joins TRBV5-4 to TRBJ2-1; 10 bases fit TRBD2. The CDR3 has 15 amino acids. The junction had 7 bases not matched to a gene; V was cut back by 2 bases and J by 8 bases. Per the germline V gene, CDR1 is SGHNT and CDR2 is YYREEE (reference sequence). CDR3 amino acids: CASSLVAGGHDEQFF. CDR3 DNA: TGTGCCAGCAGCTTAGTAGCGGGGGGACACGATGAGCAGTTCTTC.

J is TRBJ2-5 and V is TRBV6-5, with TRBD1 matching 8 bases. From germline, CDR1 is MNHEY and CDR2 SVGAGI. V shed 4 bases, J shed 4 bases, and the junction held 2 bases outside the gene matches. This CDR3 contains 13 residues. The CDR3 nucleotides read TGTGCCAGCAGTTGGGACAGGCGAGAGACCCAGTACTTC. Encoded protein: CASSWDRRETQYF.

V gene TRBV29-1 combines with J gene TRBJ1-4, with D perhaps matching TRBD1 (6 bases). The germline V gene has CDR1 SQVTM and CDR2 ANQGSEA. The CDR3 contains 11 residues. V gave up 5 bases and J gave up 6 bases, with 7 bases separating them. CDR3 bases: TGCAGCGTTTACAGGGATGAAAAACTGTTTTTT. It specifies CSVYRDEKLFF.

The chain has TRBV10-3 and TRBJ2-3; 8 bases agree with TRBD1. This CDR3 region has 13 residues. CDR1 and CDR2 (germline): ENHRY, SYGVKD. Trimming took 10 bases from V and 6 from J; bases not matched to a gene: 9. CDR3 loop: CANRQGLMDTQYF. DNA of the CDR3: TGTGCCAACCGACAGGGGCTGATGGATACGCAGTATTTT.

This clone occurred a few times. CDR3 loop: CASSLGGSGIQETQYF. CDR3 nucleotides: TGCGCCAGCAGCTTGGGGGGTAGCGGAATCCAAGAGACCCAGTACTTC. The rearrangement uses TRBV5-1 and TRBJ2-5, with D tentatively TRBD2 (6 bases). This CDR3 contains 16 residues. Trimming pared 0 bases from V and 1 base from J, leaving 13 bases between. Germline V gives CDR1 SGHRS, CDR2 YFSETQ.

The chain links TRBV6-1 to TRBJ2-1; D is possibly TRBD2 (6 bases). The CDR3 is 15 residues long. Trimming cost V 7 bases and J 0 bases, with 13 bases left between them. Germline-derived CDR1 and CDR2 are MNHNS and SASEGT. CDR3 protein: CASTPGRSSYNEQFF. CDR3 in DNA: TGTGCCAGCACCCCTGGGAGGAGCTCCTACAATGAGCAGTTCTTC.

The chain recombines TRBV11-2 with TRBJ2-5, with 7 bases identical to TRBD1. Germline V gives CDR1 SGHAT, CDR2 FQNNGV. CDR3 length: 15 residues. J gave up 1 base and V 4 bases, and 6 bases lay outside the gene matches. CDR3 sequence: CASSSYSGGQETQYF. Here the CDR3 DNA reads TGTGCCAGCAGCTCGTACTCAGGGGGCCAAGAGACCCAGTACTTC.

The CDR3 DNA reads TGTGCCAGCGGTGGACATACGGGGAAAGAGACCCAGTACTTC. Its translation: CASGGHTGKETQYF. This sequence joins TRBV2 and TRBJ2-5; D might be TRBD1 or TRBD2, each matching 5 bases. The CDR3 sequence is 14 residues long. Between the trimmed V and J ends, which lost 8 bases and 3 bases, there was a span of 16 bases. Germline CDR1 SNHLY, CDR2 FYNNEI.

The chain uses TRBV7-2 and TRBJ2-1; TRBD1 agrees at 7 bases. The V segment lost 7 bases and the J segment 10 bases; nucleotides outside the gene matches: 4. This CDR3 is built from 11 residues. The V gene's germline CDR1 is SGHTA and CDR2 FQGNSA. DNA of the CDR3: TGTGCCAGCAAGGGGGCCGGGGAGCAGTTCTTC. Translated, it gives CASKGAGEQFF. Combining the CDR3 with reference TRBV7-2 and TRBJ2-1 gives the whole variable domain GAGVSQSPSNKVTEKGKDVELRCDPISGHTALYWYRQSLGQGLEFLIYFQGNSAPDKSGLPSDRFSAERTGGSVSTLTIQRTQQEDSAVYLCASKGAGEQFFGPGTRLTVL.

This chain connects TRBV4-3 to TRBJ2-3; 7 bases align to TRBD1. Germline loops: CDR1 LGHNA, CDR2 YSLEER. V shed 3 bases, J shed 0 bases, and the junction held 9 bases outside the gene matches. This CDR3 spans 17 amino acids. CDR3 nucleotides: TGCGCCAGCAGCCACATAAGGGACAGCCTTAGCACAGATACGCAGTATTTT. The encoded protein is CASSHIRDSLSTDTQYF.

For the CDR3, the DNA is TGCAGCGTTGAAACCCTAGTACAAGATACGCAGTATTTT. The encoded protein is CSVETLVQDTQYF. The chain carries TRBV29-1 and TRBJ2-3, with no clear D. The germline gives CDR1 SQVTM, CDR2 ANQGSEA. The CDR3 sequence is 13 residues long. Trimming removed 2 bases from V and 5 bases from J, with 11 bases in between.

J is TRBJ1-2 and V is TRBV19, with unresolved D. This CDR3 is 14 amino acids long. Germline CDR1 and CDR2: LNHDA and SQIVND (reference sequence). V lost 3 bases and J 0 bases, leaving 8 bases between the germline ends. The CDR3 bases are TGTGCCAGTAGTATTACTACTACTAACTATGGCTACACCTTC. Protein sequence: CASSITTTNYGYTF.

The sample holds one count of this clone. The V call is TRBV19, the J call TRBJ2-4, with D possibly TRBD1 on 5 matching bases. The CDR3 consists of 16 residues. V was trimmed by 7 bases and J by 1 base, leaving 17 bases between them. Germline CDR1 LNHDA, CDR2 SQIVND (reference sequence). For the CDR3, the DNA is TGTGCCAGTACTTGGGGTGCAGGGTGGGCCAAAAACATTCAGTACTTC. Translating it yields CASTWGAGWAKNIQYF.